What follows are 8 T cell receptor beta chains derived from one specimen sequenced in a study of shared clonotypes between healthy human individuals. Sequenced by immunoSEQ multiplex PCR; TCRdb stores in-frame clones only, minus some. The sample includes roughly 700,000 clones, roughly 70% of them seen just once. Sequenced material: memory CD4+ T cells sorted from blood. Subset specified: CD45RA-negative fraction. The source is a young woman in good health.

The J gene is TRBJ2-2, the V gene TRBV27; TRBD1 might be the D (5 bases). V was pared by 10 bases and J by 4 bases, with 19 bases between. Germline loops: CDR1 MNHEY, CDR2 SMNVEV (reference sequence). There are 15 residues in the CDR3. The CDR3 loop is CATISRDTGTGELFF. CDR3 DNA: TGTGCCACCATTTCCAGGGATACGGGCACCGGGGAGCTGTTTTTT.

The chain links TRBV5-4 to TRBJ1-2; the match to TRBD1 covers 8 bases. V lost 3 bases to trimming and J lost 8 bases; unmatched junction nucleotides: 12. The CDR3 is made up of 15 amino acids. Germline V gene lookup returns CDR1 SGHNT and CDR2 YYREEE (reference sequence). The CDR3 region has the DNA TGTGCCAGCAGCTCGGCCCAGGGGGCGCTGAGCGGCTACACCTTC. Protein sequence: CASSSAQGALSGYTF.

The CDR3 coding sequence is TGTGCCAGCCTAAGACAGGTATCGGGGCAGCCCCAGCATTTT. This sequence encodes CASLRQVSGQPQHF. The V call is TRBV19, the J call TRBJ1-5, with D perhaps TRBD1 (6 bases). The germline CDR1 and CDR2 sequences are LNHDA and SQIVND (reference sequence). V was pared by 9 bases and J by 7 bases, with 19 bases between. The length of the CDR3 is 14 residues.

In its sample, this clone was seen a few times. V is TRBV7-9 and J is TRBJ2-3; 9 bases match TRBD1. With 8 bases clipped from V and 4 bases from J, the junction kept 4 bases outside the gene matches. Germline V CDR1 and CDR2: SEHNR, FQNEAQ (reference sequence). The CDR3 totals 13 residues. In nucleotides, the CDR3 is TGTGCCAGCGGCCGGACAGGGGCAGATACGCAGTATTTT. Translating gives CASGRTGADTQYF.

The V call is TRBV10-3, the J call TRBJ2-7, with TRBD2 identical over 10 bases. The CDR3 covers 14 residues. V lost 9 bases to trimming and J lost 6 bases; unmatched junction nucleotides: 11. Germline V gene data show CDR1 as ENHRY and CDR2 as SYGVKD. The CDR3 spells CAIRGLAGAGEQYF. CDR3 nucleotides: TGTGCCATTAGGGGGCTAGCGGGAGCGGGCGAGCAGTACTTC.

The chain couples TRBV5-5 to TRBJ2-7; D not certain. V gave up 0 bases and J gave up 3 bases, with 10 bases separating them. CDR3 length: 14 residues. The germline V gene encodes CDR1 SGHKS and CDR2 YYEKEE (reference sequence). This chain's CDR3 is CASSLEFGHYEQYF. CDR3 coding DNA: TGTGCCAGCAGCTTGGAGTTCGGCCACTACGAGCAGTACTTC.

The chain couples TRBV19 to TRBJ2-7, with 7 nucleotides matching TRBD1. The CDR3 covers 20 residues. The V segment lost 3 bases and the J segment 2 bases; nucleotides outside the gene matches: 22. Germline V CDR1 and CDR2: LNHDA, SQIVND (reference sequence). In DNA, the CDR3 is TGTGCCAGTAGTATGATGGATGTCCGCGGCCCGGGACAGAATGCCTACGAGCAGTACTTC. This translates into CASSMMDVRGPGQNAYEQYF. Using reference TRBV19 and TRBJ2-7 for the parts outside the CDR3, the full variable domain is DGGITQSPKYLFRKEGQNVTLSCEQNLNHDAMYWYRQDPGQGLRLIYYSQIVNDFQKGDIAEGYSVSREKKESFPLTVTSAQKNPTAFYLCASSMMDVRGPGQNAYEQYFGPGTRLTVT.

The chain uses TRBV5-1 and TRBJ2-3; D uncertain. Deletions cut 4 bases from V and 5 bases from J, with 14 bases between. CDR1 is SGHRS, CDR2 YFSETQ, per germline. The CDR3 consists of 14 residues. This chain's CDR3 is CASSPESLVDTQYF. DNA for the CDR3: TGCGCCAGCAGCCCAGAATCACTGGTAGATACGCAGTATTTT.